A single sample gave rise to the 16 T cell receptor beta chains below, sequenced in a study of blood T cells in healthy people across ages. A second PCR of roughly 7 to 11 cycles used a sample-barcoded 5' primer and a J-beta primer mix. MiXCR was run by TCRdb on the 5' RACE reads, yielding one entry per CDR3 protein. The sample lists under 2,000,000 distinct CDR3 sequences; around half were seen once. Sequenced input: blood. Receptors originate from a woman between 40 and 55 years old in good health.

This clonotype appeared a single time. The chain uses TRBV6-1 and TRBJ2-1, with TRBD1 as a possible D gene (6 bases). This CDR3 contains 16 residues. V lost 4 bases and J lost 4, with 17 bases in between. Germline V CDR1 and CDR2: MNHNS, SASEGT. The CDR3 here is CASSGGQIYPYNEQFF. CDR3 in DNA: TGTGCCAGCAGTGGAGGACAGATCTATCCTTACAATGAGCAGTTCTTC.

At least ten counts were recorded for this clonotype. This sequence joins TRBV4-1 and TRBJ1-2, with D hard to call. V lost 4 bases to trimming and J lost 3 bases, with 18 bases between them. This CDR3 is 16 amino acids long. Germline values: CDR1 MGHRA, CDR2 YSYEKL. The CDR3 coding sequence is TGCGCCAGCAGCCTAGGACCGCTCGAGTTAGACTATGGCTACACCTTC. As protein: CASSLGPLELDYGYTF.

V usage is TRBV7-2 and J usage is TRBJ2-3; weak D call: TRBD1 (6 bases). The CDR3 length is 14 residues. Germline V gene lookup returns CDR1 SGHTA and CDR2 FQGNSA. V shed 1 base and J shed 4 bases, with 9 bases lying between them. CDR3 in amino acids: CASSLVGAPDTQYF. The CDR3 region has the DNA TGTGCCAGCAGCTTAGTGGGGGCCCCAGATACGCAGTATTTT.

The rearrangement links TRBV7-9 to TRBJ2-3; 13 bases are a match to TRBD2. This CDR3 has 17 amino acids. Germline values: CDR1 SEHNR, CDR2 FQNEAQ (reference sequence). The junction had 6 bases not matched to a gene; V was cut back by 4 bases and J by 2 bases. CDR3 protein: CASSSGLAGRLTDTQYF. CDR3 nucleotides: TGTGCCAGCAGCTCGGGACTAGCGGGGCGCCTCACAGATACGCAGTATTTT.

This rearrangement joins TRBV12-3 or TRBV12-4 to TRBJ2-5, with D possibly being TRBD1 (6 bases). V was pared by 3 bases and J by 9 bases, with 20 bases between. The CDR3 has 15 amino acids. This chain's CDR3 is CASSLDRGRSEAQYF. The CDR3 DNA reads as TGTGCCAGCAGTTTGGACAGAGGGAGATCCGAGGCCCAGTACTTC.

On this clonotype itself: Germline and junction disagree at one end, which may indicate a read error. The gene calls are TRBV7-9 and TRBJ2-1; a weak D match, TRBD1 (5 bases). This CDR3 is 17 amino acids long. CDR1 and CDR2 from the germline V gene are SEHNR and FQNEAQ (reference sequence). CDR3 region: CVSSLAETGLSYNEQFF. Written as DNA, the CDR3 is TGTGTCAGCAGCTTAGCCGAAACAGGATTAAGTTACAATGAGCAGTTCTTC.

This clonotype has more than one count but fewer than ten. This chain links TRBV6-1 with TRBJ2-7; D uncertain. Germline V gene lookup returns CDR1 MNHNS and CDR2 SASEGT. The V and J ends lost 4 bases and 3 bases respectively, with 10 bases between them. The CDR3 loop spans 13 amino acids. The CDR3: CASSVGIVYEQYF. The CDR3 DNA reads as TGTGCCAGCAGTGTGGGAATTGTCTACGAGCAGTACTTC.

This clonotype was detected only a few times. The rearrangement uses TRBV4-1 and TRBJ1-2, with 9 bases identical to TRBD1. This CDR3 comprises 14 residues. CDR1 and CDR2 from the germline V gene are MGHRA and YSYEKL. V lost 4 bases and J lost 4; bases outside the gene matches: 4. Written as DNA, the CDR3 is TGCGCCAGCAGCCGCGAACAGGGGGCCTATGGCTACACCTTC. This codes for CASSREQGAYGYTF.

The rearrangement links TRBV4-3 to TRBJ1-5; 9 bases match TRBD1. In germline, CDR1 is LGHNA, CDR2 YSLEER. The CDR3 consists of 19 residues. V trimming: 3 bases; J trimming: 1 base; junction bases outside the gene matches: 13. The CDR3 sequence is CASSQGVGTGTLSNQPQHF. CDR3 in DNA: TGCGCCAGCAGCCAGGGGGTTGGGACAGGGACTTTGAGCAATCAGCCCCAGCATTTT.

This clonotype was seen a few times. The rearrangement joins TRBV7-9 to TRBJ1-2; a weak D match, TRBD1 (5 bases). The CDR3 extends over 13 amino acids. Per germline, CDR1 SEHNR and CDR2 FQNEAQ (reference sequence). Trimming removed 5 bases from V and 3 bases from J, with 10 bases in between. The CDR3 is CASSRQSDYGYTF. CDR3 nucleotides: TGTGCCAGCAGCCGACAGAGCGACTATGGCTACACCTTC. Complete variable domain (other parts from reference TRBV7-9 and TRBJ1-2): DTGVSQNPRHKITKRGQNVTFRCDPISEHNRLYWYRQTLGQGPEFLTYFQNEAQLEKSRLLSDRFSAERPKGSFSTLEIQRTEQGDSAMYLCASSRQSDYGYTFGSGTRLTVV.

CDR3 in amino acids: CASSLFHGGNTEAFF. The CDR3 coding sequence is TGTGCCAGCAGCTTATTCCACGGAGGGAACACTGAAGCTTTCTTT. The chain recombines TRBV11-1 with TRBJ1-1; D remains ambiguous. Between the trimmed V and J ends, which lost 2 bases and 1 base, there was a span of 11 bases. Germline V gives CDR1 SGHAT, CDR2 FQDESV (reference sequence). The CDR3 is 15 residues long.

The chain combines TRBV5-5 with TRBJ1-1; maybe TRBD1 (5 bases). Trimming stripped 3 bases from V and 4 bases from J, with 10 bases between. CDR1 is SGHKS and CDR2 is YYEKEE in the germline V gene (reference sequence). There are 13 residues in the CDR3. The DNA of the CDR3 is TGTGCCAGCAGCTGGCGGGGGACCACTGAAGCTTTCTTT. It specifies CASSWRGTTEAFF.

The chain uses TRBV7-3 and TRBJ2-7, with 7 bases fitting TRBD1. The J call may not be correct, given that the DNA end is closer to TRBJ2-5. CDR3 size: 18 residues. Germline lookup yields CDR1 SGHTA and CDR2 FQGTGA. The chain's CDR3 is CASSLTATGSAGLQTQYF. CDR3 nucleotides: TGTGCCAGCAGCTTAACCGCGACAGGGTCGGCCGGGCTCCAGACCCAGTACTTC.

The chain is built from TRBV18 and TRBJ2-1, with 7 bases matching TRBD1. The CDR3 consists of 13 residues. V shed 5 bases, J shed 10 bases, and the junction held 8 bases outside the gene matches. Germline CDR1 KGHSH, CDR2 LQKENI. This CDR3 is CASSGDSFSEQFF. The DNA of the CDR3 is TGTGCCAGCTCAGGGGACAGTTTTTCCGAGCAGTTCTTC.

V and J are TRBV5-1 and TRBJ2-1, with 13 bases identical to TRBD2. In germline, CDR1 is SGHRS, CDR2 YFSETQ. The ends lost 4 bases at V and 9 bases at J; junction bases unmatched: 4. CDR3 size: 14 residues. DNA for the CDR3: TGCGCCAGCAGCCCTACTAGCGGGGGGGCTGAGCAGTTCTTC. It translates to CASSPTSGGAEQFF. Together with reference TRBV5-1 and TRBJ2-1, the CDR3 gives the full variable domain: KAGVTQTPRYLIKTRGQQVTLSCSPISGHRSVSWYQQTPGQGLQFLFEYFSETQRNKGNFPGRFSGRQFSNSRSEMNVSTLELGDSALYLCASSPTSGGAEQFFGPGTRLTVL.

This chain joins TRBV9 and TRBJ2-3; D may be TRBD2 (5 bases). V lost 0 bases and J 8 bases, leaving 13 bases between the germline ends. CDR1 and CDR2 (germline): SGDLS, YYNGEE. This CDR3 comprises 14 residues. This CDR3 is CASSVASRYATQYF. In nucleotides, the CDR3 is TGTGCCAGCAGCGTAGCTAGCCGGTACGCTACGCAGTATTTT.